This T cell receptor (beta chain) was identified in a study of blood T cell repertoires in COVID-19. Study in general: Spain, Italy and the United States supplied samples that represented acute and convalescent COVID-19. The analysed material was cDNA or gDNA that came from T cells, B-cell-depleted T cells, or PBMCs.

The CDR3 totals 15 residues. Per the original methods: Quantification of nucleated cells was approximated via reference gene primer amplification. Generated by immunoSEQ multiplex PCR, the TCRdb table keeps only in-frame clones and is missing some. V, J and clone size reflect that table, while D and trimming were determined from the DNA. The sample includes 110,000 to 150,000 clones, approximately 85% of them seen just once. This TCR came from a man between 65 and 80 years old with acute or convalescent COVID-19. The specimen was peripheral blood. The rearrangement joins TRBV21-1 to TRBJ1-2; the table's D call, TRBD1, was not checked against the DNA. TRBV21-1 is designated a pseudogene. CDR3 sequence reads: CASSKELTGIYGYTF. The CDR3 coding sequence is TGTGCCAGCAGCAAAGAGCTAACAGGGATCTATGGCTACACCTTC.